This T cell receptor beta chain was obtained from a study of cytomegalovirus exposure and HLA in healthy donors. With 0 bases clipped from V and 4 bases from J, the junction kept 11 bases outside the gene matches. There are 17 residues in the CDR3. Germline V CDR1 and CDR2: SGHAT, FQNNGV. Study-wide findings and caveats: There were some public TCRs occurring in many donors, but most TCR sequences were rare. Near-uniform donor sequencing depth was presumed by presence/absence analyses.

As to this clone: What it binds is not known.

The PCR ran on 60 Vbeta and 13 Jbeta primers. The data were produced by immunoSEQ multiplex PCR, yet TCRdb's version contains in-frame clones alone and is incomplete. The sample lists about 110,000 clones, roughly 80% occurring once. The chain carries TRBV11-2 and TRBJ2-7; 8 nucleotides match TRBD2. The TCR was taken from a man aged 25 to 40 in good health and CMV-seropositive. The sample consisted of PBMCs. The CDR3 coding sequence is TGTGCCAGCAGCTTAGATCGGGGTCGGGGGGGCCAGTACGAGCAGTACTTC. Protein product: CASSLDRGRGGQYEQYF. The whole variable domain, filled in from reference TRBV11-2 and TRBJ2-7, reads EAGVAQSPRYKIIEKRQSVAFWCNPISGHATLYWYQQILGQGPKLLIQFQNNGVVDDSQLPKDRFSAERLKGVDSTLKIQPAKLEDSAVYLCASSLDRGRGGQYEQYFGPGTRLTVT.